A single sample is the source of the 8 T cell receptor beta chains below, sequenced in a study of cytomegalovirus exposure and HLA in healthy donors. PCR employed 60 Vbeta and 13 Jbeta primers. TCRdb's table, derived via immunoSEQ multiplex PCR, lists solely in-frame clones and lacks some. In the table there are over 150,000 clones, about 77% of which are singletons. Sequencing was done on a sample of PBMCs. Receptor source: a woman under 40 in good health and CMV-seronegative.

The chain has TRBV5-1 and TRBJ2-1; D may be TRBD1 (6 bases). The CDR3 is 15 residues long. CDR1 is SGHRS, CDR2 YFSETQ, per germline. Between the trimmed V and J ends, which lost 1 base and 4 bases, there was a span of 12 bases. CDR3: CASSLLGAGYNEQFF. In nucleotides, the CDR3 is TGCGCCAGCAGCTTGCTGGGGGCAGGATACAATGAGCAGTTCTTC.

In nucleotides, the CDR3 is TGCGCCAGCAGCCTTTCAAGGTCGCGGGACAGCTACAATGAGCAGTTCTTC. Encoded protein: CASSLSRSRDSYNEQFF. V and J are TRBV4-1 and TRBJ2-1; D perhaps matches TRBD1 (7 bases). This CDR3 spans 17 amino acids. Trimming pared 4 bases from V and 3 bases from J, leaving 19 bases between. The germline CDR1 and CDR2 sequences are MGHRA and YSYEKL.

The table lists this clone with a few counts. V is TRBV11-3 and J is TRBJ2-5, with a tentative D call TRBD1 (6 bases). The CDR3 consists of 15 residues. Germline CDR1 is SGHNT and CDR2 is YENEEA. Between the trimmed V and J ends, which lost 0 bases and 2 bases, there was a span of 10 bases. The CDR3 DNA is TGTGCCAGCAGCTTAGAAGGACAGCCTCAAGAGACCCAGTACTTC. Translating gives CASSLEGQPQETQYF.

The rearrangement joins TRBV18 to TRBJ2-5; tentatively, D is TRBD1 (6 bases). The better agreement between TRBJ2-7 and the DNA end casts doubt on the J call. Germline V lookup: CDR1 KGHSH, CDR2 LQKENI. This CDR3 has 15 residues. The DNA for the CDR3 is TGTGCCAGCTCACCACGTACAGGGAACTCCTACGAGCAGTACTTC. As protein: CASSPRTGNSYEQYF.

CDR3 residues: CASSLEWRGSLINTEAFF. In nucleotides, the CDR3 is TGTGCCAGCAGCTTAGAGTGGCGGGGCAGTCTTATCAACACTGAAGCTTTCTTT. This chain links TRBV7-8 with TRBJ1-1; possible D gene TRBD1, 5 bases. The V end lost 1 base, the J end lost 2 bases, and 20 bases lay between the germline ends. The CDR3 has 18 amino acids. Looked up from germline, CDR1 is SGHVS and CDR2 is FQNEAQ.

This chain connects TRBV11-2 to TRBJ1-1, with 10 bases that match TRBD1. Germline lookup yields CDR1 SGHAT and CDR2 FQNNGV. This CDR3 has 15 residues. The J segment lost 7 bases and the V segment lost 5 bases, leaving 10 bases of the junction unmatched. The CDR3 here is CASSQMTGGSGEAFF. The CDR3 bases are TGTGCCAGCAGCCAAATGACAGGGGGCAGTGGTGAAGCTTTCTTT.

This clone was detected only a few times. The chain is built from TRBV2 and TRBJ2-4; no firm D call. This CDR3 has 14 residues. Germline CDR1 reads SNHLY; CDR2 reads FYNNEI. Between the trimmed V and J ends, which lost 1 base and 9 bases, there was a span of 13 bases. CDR3 in amino acids: CASSEGFRSRIQYF. The CDR3 nucleotides are TGTGCCAGCAGTGAAGGGTTTAGGAGCCGCATTCAGTACTTC.

The chain joins TRBV19 to TRBJ1-1; TRBD1 matches at 7 bases. Germline V gene data show CDR1 as LNHDA and CDR2 as SQIVND (reference sequence). With V trimmed by 5 bases and J by 5 bases, 5 bases remained unmatched. This CDR3 is 13 amino acids long. CDR3 sequence reads: CASSESRGTEAFF. In DNA form, the CDR3 reads TGTGCCAGTAGTGAATCCAGGGGGACTGAAGCTTTCTTT.